This T cell receptor (beta chain) appears in the sequencing data of a study of blood T cells in healthy people across ages. Study conclusions and caveats: PBMCs left unsorted prevented a conclusive naive versus antigen-experienced comparison.

V dropped 3 bases and J dropped 2 bases, with 9 bases sitting between them. Germline values: CDR1 DFQATT, CDR2 SNEGSKA (reference sequence). The CDR3 length is 13 residues. The authors ran a second PCR of roughly 6 to 11 cycles using a sample-barcoded 5' primer and a J-beta primer mix. In TCRdb, the 5' RACE reads were re-called with MiXCR into one record per CDR3 protein. The sample consists of hundreds of thousands of distinct CDR3 sequences, 56% of them appearing once. Regarding this clonotype: Its antigen remains unidentified.

The TCR comes from a man aged 40-49 years in good health. V and J are TRBV20-1 and TRBJ2-3; D not certain. The sequencing input was blood. CDR3 residues: CSASMAYTDTQYF. The DNA of the CDR3 is TGCAGTGCTAGCATGGCGTACACAGATACGCAGTATTTT.